This T cell receptor beta chain was identified in a study of CXCR3-negative and CXCR3-positive naive CD8 T cells. Remarks on this clonotype: Its antigen remains unknown.

The CDR3 extends over 17 amino acids. The germline CDR1 and CDR2 sequences are SGHTA and FQGNSA. Overall study results and limits: TCR strength was inferred from TRB CDR3 properties, while surface CD5 was comparable between naive subsets. Diversity in memory CD8+ cells fell much lower than the comparably high levels seen in both naive subsets. The TRB CDR3s that CXCR3-positive naive cells carried were more hydrophobic than those of CXCR3-negative naive cells. With respect to TRBV-TRBJ usage, naive CXCR3-negative and CXCR3-positive cells were similar; memory differed.

With UMI labels, 5' RACE was used to prepare the TRB cDNA libraries. For each CDR3 protein, TCRdb gives one entry from its re-call of the 5' RACE reads, without DNA. The sample totals about 130,000 distinct CDR3 sequences. Input material: naive CXCR3- CD8+ T cells from blood. Subset of the sample: CD45RO-CCR7+CD27+CD95- naive CD8+ T cells lacking CXCR3 (TNR3-). The rearrangement joins TRBV7-2 to TRBJ2-2; TCRdb picks TRBD2, but there is no DNA to check that call. This clonotype was obtained from a human donor in good health. Some clones in this sample may be carry-over from other donors' samples. The CDR3 loop is CASSLWTSGVNTGELFF. The complete variable domain, with remaining parts taken from reference TRBV7-2 and TRBJ2-2, reads GAGVSQSPSNKVTEKGKDVELRCDPISGHTALYWYRQSLGQGLEFLIYFQGNSAPDKSGLPSDRFSAERTGGSVSTLTIQRTQQEDSAVYLCASSLWTSGVNTGELFFGEGSRLTVL.